The 18 T cell receptor beta chains below all came from one sample that was sequenced in a study of monozygotic twins with cystic fibrosis. Produced via immunoSEQ multiplex PCR; TCRdb's table is partial and in-frame only. The table has tens of thousands of clones, approximately 87% seen once. Input material: blood. These receptors were taken from a woman aged 25 to 39 with cystic fibrosis.

This chain joins TRBV7-9 and TRBJ1-2; D unclear. In germline, CDR1 is SEHNR, CDR2 FQNEAQ (reference sequence). V lost 1 base to trimming and J lost 7 bases, with 7 bases between them. This CDR3 has 12 residues. In nucleotides, the CDR3 is TGTGCCAGCAGCTTAGATCGGTCTGGCTACACCTTC. Translation: CASSLDRSGYTF. The complete variable domain, with remaining parts taken from reference TRBV7-9 and TRBJ1-2, reads DTGVSQNPRHKITKRGQNVTFRCDPISEHNRLYWYRQTLGQGPEFLTYFQNEAQLEKSRLLSDRFSAERPKGSFSTLEIQRTEQGDSAMYLCASSLDRSGYTFGSGTRLTVV.

V usage is TRBV14 and J usage is TRBJ2-7; 10 bases match TRBD1. This CDR3 is built from 16 residues. Per germline, CDR1 SGHDN and CDR2 FVKESK. The trim removed 6 bases at V and 3 bases at J, leaving 11 bases unmatched. The CDR3 is CASSHTTGTGDYEQYF. The CDR3 nucleotides are TGTGCCAGCAGTCATACTACCGGGACAGGGGACTACGAGCAGTACTTC.

The genes are TRBV5-1 and TRBJ1-2, with D unresolved. This CDR3 is 13 amino acids long. In germline, CDR1 is SGHRS, CDR2 YFSETQ. The V end lost 6 bases, the J end lost 1 base, and 10 bases lay between the germline ends. This CDR3 is CASTPGFNYGYTF. CDR3 DNA: TGCGCCAGCACCCCGGGGTTTAACTATGGCTACACCTTC.

CDR3 bases: TGTGCCAGCAGCGTGGGCGAGCAGTACTTC. It yields the protein CASSVGEQYF. This chain connects TRBV9 to TRBJ2-7; no definite D call. The CDR3 covers 10 residues. Germline CDR1 is SGDLS and CDR2 is YYNGEE. V was pared by 2 bases and J by 6 bases, with 3 bases between.

The chain joins TRBV27 to TRBJ1-6; D is perhaps TRBD1 (5 bases). CDR1 MNHEY and CDR2 SMNVEV come from the germline V gene (reference sequence). V was shortened by 6 bases and J by 7 bases, with 13 bases between the two germline ends. The CDR3 runs 14 residues. This CDR3 is CASRGTVVNSPLHF. CDR3 DNA: TGTGCCAGCAGAGGGACGGTGGTGAATTCACCCCTCCACTTT.

CDR3 bases: TGTGCCAGCAGCGGTGGGGGGCGTGAAAAACTGTTTTTT. Its protein product is CASSGGGREKLFF. The chain employs TRBV9 and TRBJ1-4; D perhaps matches TRBD1 (6 bases). Germline V gene sequence: CDR1 SGDLS, CDR2 YYNGEE. The CDR3 totals 13 residues. With 3 bases removed from V and 7 bases from J, the gap between germline ends came to 10 bases.

CDR3: CASSRTGETDTQYF. The CDR3 DNA is TGTGCCAGCAGCAGGACAGGGGAGACAGATACGCAGTATTTT. This chain connects TRBV6-4 to TRBJ2-3, with TRBD1 matching over 9 bases. The germline V gene has CDR1 MRHNA and CDR2 SNTAGT. This CDR3 comprises 14 residues. Trimming at V came to 6 bases and at J to 3 bases, leaving 4 bases not matched to a gene.

The chain links TRBV2 to TRBJ1-2; D is unclear. This CDR3 contains 11 residues. CDR1 is SNHLY, CDR2 FYNNEI, per germline. V was clipped by 1 base and J by 8 bases, with 5 bases between them. Here the CDR3 DNA reads TGTGCCAGCAGTGAAGGCCCCGGCTACACCTTC. Translation: CASSEGPGYTF.

This clone was observed a handful of times. The rearrangement joins TRBV5-5 to TRBJ2-1, with a weak D call TRBD1 (6 bases). The germline CDR1 and CDR2 sequences are SGHKS and YYEKEE (reference sequence). This CDR3 contains 13 residues. V lost 4 bases, J lost 4 bases, and 9 bases lay in between. CDR3 region: CASSRGQYNEQFF. In DNA form, the CDR3 reads TGTGCCAGCAGCCGTGGACAGTACAATGAGCAGTTCTTC.

The rearrangement links TRBV19 to TRBJ2-7, with TRBD1 matching 8 bases. Trimming cost V 3 bases and J 2 bases; bases outside gene matches: 6. This CDR3 has 15 amino acids. Germline loops: CDR1 LNHDA, CDR2 SQIVND (reference sequence). DNA for the CDR3: TGTGCCAGTAGTATGGGACAGGCAGTAACCTACGAGCAGTACTTC. Encoded protein: CASSMGQAVTYEQYF.

In its sample, this clone was seen a few times. This rearrangement joins TRBV4-3 to TRBJ1-1, with unresolved D. V was trimmed by 0 bases and J by 3 bases, leaving 5 bases between them. Germline V CDR1 and CDR2: LGHNA, YSLEER. The CDR3 spans 13 residues. CDR3: CASSQDRDTEAFF. The CDR3, as DNA: TGCGCCAGCAGCCAAGATCGGGACACTGAAGCTTTCTTT.

The J gene is TRBJ2-3, the V gene TRBV7-9; D gene uncertain. Germline CDR1 is SEHNR and CDR2 is FQNEAQ (reference sequence). This CDR3 region has 15 residues. The V and J ends lost 1 base and 1 base respectively, with 9 bases between them. In DNA form, the CDR3 reads TGTGCCAGCAGCTTAGGTGGGCACCGCACAGATACGCAGTATTTT. It is translated as CASSLGGHRTDTQYF.

V and J are TRBV19 and TRBJ2-7; D uncertain. The V and J ends lost 3 bases and 0 bases respectively, with 9 bases between them. The CDR3 extends over 14 amino acids. Germline V CDR1 and CDR2: LNHDA, SQIVND (reference sequence). DNA of the CDR3: TGTGCCAGTAGTATCCGGGTAGACTCCTACGAGCAGTACTTC. This codes for CASSIRVDSYEQYF.

This clone came up once. The chain links TRBV5-1 to TRBJ2-1; 11 nucleotides match TRBD2. Germline assignment: CDR1 SGHRS and CDR2 YFSETQ. After removal of 5 bases from V and 5 bases from J, the junction contained 9 bases not matched to a gene. The length of the CDR3 is 16 residues. CDR3 DNA sequence: TGCGCCAGCAGTTCCCCGGGACTAGCGGTCAACAATGAGCAGTTCTTC. This translates into CASSSPGLAVNNEQFF.

The V call is TRBV5-5, the J call TRBJ1-2; D gene unclear. This CDR3 comprises 14 residues. From germline, CDR1 is SGHKS and CDR2 YYEKEE (reference sequence). Trimming removed 0 bases at V and 7 bases at J, with 13 bases between. CDR3 nucleotides: TGTGCCAGCAGCTTGGTGGAGCTACTGGCTGGCTACACCTTC. Translation gives CASSLVELLAGYTF.

V usage is TRBV7-9 and J usage is TRBJ1-6, with D possibly being TRBD1 (6 bases). The CDR3 runs 17 residues. Trimming took off 8 bases at V and 1 base at J, with 18 bases between the two ends. CDR1 is SEHNR and CDR2 is FQNEAQ in the germline V gene (reference sequence). DNA for the CDR3: TGTGCCAGCTGGGGCAGGGGAAAGAGGTCCTATAATTCACCCCTCCACTTT. Encoded protein: CASWGRGKRSYNSPLHF.

This chain joins TRBV5-1 and TRBJ2-3, with a weak D call TRBD1 (5 bases). Looked up from germline, CDR1 is SGHRS and CDR2 is YFSETQ. The V and J ends lost 0 bases and 6 bases respectively, with 11 bases between them. This CDR3 has 14 amino acids. Written as DNA, the CDR3 is TGCGCCAGCAGCTTGGCCAGGGCATTGGATACGCAGTATTTT. Encoded protein: CASSLARALDTQYF.

V is TRBV7-2 and J is TRBJ2-5; tentative D call: TRBD2 (6 bases). The V end lost 5 bases, the J end lost 3 bases, and 25 bases lay between the germline ends. CDR1 and CDR2 (germline): SGHTA, FQGNSA. The CDR3 contains 18 residues. The CDR3 here is CASSVGLRGGWGKETQYF. CDR3 in DNA: TGTGCCAGCAGCGTGGGACTCCGTGGGGGTTGGGGAAAAGAGACCCAGTACTTC. Variable domain in full (rest from reference TRBV7-2 and TRBJ2-5): GAGVSQSPSNKVTEKGKDVELRCDPISGHTALYWYRQSLGQGLEFLIYFQGNSAPDKSGLPSDRFSAERTGGSVSTLTIQRTQQEDSAVYLCASSVGLRGGWGKETQYFGPGTRLLVL.